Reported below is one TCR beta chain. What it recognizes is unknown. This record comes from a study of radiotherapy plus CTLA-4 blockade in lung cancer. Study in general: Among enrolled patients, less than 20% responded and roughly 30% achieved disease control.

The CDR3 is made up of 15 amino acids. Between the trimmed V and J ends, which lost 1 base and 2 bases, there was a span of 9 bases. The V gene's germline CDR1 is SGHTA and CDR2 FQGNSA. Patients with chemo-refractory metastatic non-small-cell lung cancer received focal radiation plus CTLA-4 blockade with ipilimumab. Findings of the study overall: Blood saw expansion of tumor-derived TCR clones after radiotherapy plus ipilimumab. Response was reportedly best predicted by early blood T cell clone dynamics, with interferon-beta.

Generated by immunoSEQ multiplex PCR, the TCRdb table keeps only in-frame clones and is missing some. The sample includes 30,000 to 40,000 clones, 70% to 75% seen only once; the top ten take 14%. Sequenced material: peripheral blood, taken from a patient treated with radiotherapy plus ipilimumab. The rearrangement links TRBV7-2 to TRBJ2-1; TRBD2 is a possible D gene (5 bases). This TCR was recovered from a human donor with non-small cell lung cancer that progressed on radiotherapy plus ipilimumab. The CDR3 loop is CASSLDPAAYNEQFF. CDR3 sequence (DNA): TGTGCCAGCAGCTTAGATCCAGCGGCCTACAATGAGCAGTTCTTC.